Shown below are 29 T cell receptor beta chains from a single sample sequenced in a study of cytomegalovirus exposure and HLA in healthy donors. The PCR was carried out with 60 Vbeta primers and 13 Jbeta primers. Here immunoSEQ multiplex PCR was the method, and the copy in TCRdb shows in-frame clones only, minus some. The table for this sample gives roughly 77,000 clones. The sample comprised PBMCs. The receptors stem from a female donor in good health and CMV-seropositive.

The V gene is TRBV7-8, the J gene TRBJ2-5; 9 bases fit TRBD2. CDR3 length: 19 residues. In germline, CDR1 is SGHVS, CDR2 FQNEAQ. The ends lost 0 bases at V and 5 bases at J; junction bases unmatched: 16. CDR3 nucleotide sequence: TGTGCCAGCAGCTTAGCGCCTTGGTTGGGCGGGGGGGCCTCGGAGACCCAGTACTTC. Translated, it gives CASSLAPWLGGGASETQYF.

The CDR3, as DNA: TGTGCCATCAGTGAGACCAACAGACAGGGGGGTAGTGGCTACACCTTC. This encodes CAISETNRQGGSGYTF. The chain joins TRBV10-3 to TRBJ1-2; TRBD1 matches 9 bases. V shed 2 bases, J shed 7 bases, and the junction held 11 bases outside the gene matches. Germline CDR1 reads ENHRY; CDR2 reads SYGVKD. This CDR3 comprises 16 residues.

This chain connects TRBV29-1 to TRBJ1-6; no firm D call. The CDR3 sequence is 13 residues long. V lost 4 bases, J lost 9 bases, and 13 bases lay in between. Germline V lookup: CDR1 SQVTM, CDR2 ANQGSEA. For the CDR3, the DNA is TGCAGCGTTGTGAGGGAGCCGGGTTCACCCCTCCACTTT. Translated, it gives CSVVREPGSPLHF.

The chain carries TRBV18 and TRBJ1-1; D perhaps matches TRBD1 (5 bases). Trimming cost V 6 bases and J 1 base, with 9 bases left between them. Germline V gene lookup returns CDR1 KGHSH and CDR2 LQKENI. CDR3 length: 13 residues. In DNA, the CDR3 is TGTGCCAGCTCGGGGGGAAGGAACACTGAAGCTTTCTTT. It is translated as CASSGGRNTEAFF.

Written as DNA, the CDR3 is TGTGCCAGCAGCCGGGACTACTCGCTCGAGCAGTACTTC. Translated: CASSRDYSLEQYF. The chain is built from TRBV6-5 and TRBJ2-7; 7 bases are shared with TRBD2. The CDR3 runs 13 residues. Trimming took 6 bases from V and 6 from J; bases not matched to a gene: 8. In germline, CDR1 is MNHEY, CDR2 SVGAGI.

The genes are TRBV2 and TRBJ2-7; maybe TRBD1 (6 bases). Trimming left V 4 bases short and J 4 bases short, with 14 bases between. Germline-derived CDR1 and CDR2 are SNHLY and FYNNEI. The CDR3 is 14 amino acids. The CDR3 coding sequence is TGTGCCAGCAGTGGACAGGTTTTACTATACGAGCAGTACTTC. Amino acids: CASSGQVLLYEQYF.

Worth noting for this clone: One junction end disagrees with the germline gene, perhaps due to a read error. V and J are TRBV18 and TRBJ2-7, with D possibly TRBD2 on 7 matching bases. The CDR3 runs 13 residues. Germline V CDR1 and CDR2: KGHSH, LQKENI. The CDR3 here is CASSGGTGGHQPF. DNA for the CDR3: TGTGCCAGCTCAGGGGGGACGGGGGGACACCAACCCTTC.

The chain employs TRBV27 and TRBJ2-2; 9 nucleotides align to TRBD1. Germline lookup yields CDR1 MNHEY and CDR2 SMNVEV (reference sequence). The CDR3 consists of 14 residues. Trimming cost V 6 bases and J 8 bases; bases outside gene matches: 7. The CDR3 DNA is TGTGCCAGCAGCCGGGGACAGGGAGGAGGGGAGCTGTTTTTT. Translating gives CASSRGQGGGELFF.

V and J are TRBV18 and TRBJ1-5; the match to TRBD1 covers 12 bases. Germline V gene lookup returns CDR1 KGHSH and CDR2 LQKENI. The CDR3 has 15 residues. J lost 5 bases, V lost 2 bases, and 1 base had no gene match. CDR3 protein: CASSPGTGGYQPQHF. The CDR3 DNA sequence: TGTGCCAGCTCACCAGGGACAGGGGGCTATCAGCCCCAGCATTTT.

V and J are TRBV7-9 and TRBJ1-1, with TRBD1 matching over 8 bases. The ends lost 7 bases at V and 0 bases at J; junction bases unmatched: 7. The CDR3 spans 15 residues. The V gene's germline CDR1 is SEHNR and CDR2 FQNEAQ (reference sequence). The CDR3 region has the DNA TGTGCCAGCACCCGGACAGGGATCATGAACACTGAAGCTTTCTTT. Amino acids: CASTRTGIMNTEAFF.

CDR3 region: CASRGVAGTGRGANVLTF. Written as DNA, the CDR3 is TGTGCCAGCAGAGGGGTGGCAGGGACAGGGAGAGGGGCCAACGTCCTGACTTTC. This chain joins TRBV28 and TRBJ2-6, with 9 bases identical to TRBD1. V lost 6 bases to trimming and J lost 4 bases; unmatched junction nucleotides: 13. CDR3 size: 18 residues. Germline V CDR1 and CDR2: MDHEN, SYDVKM.

CDR3 residues: CASSSTGWDGYTF. In nucleotides, the CDR3 is TGTGCCAGCAGTTCGACAGGGTGGGATGGCTACACCTTC. J is TRBJ1-2 and V is TRBV28; TRBD1 agrees at 7 bases. The CDR3 covers 13 residues. From germline, CDR1 is MDHEN and CDR2 SYDVKM. V dropped 4 bases and J dropped 6; count of bases not matched to a gene: 5.

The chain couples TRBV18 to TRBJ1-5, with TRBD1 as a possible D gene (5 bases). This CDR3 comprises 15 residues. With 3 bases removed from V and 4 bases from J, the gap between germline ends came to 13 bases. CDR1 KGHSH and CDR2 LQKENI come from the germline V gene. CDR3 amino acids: CASSPAQRGNQPQHF. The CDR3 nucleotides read TGTGCCAGCTCACCTGCCCAAAGGGGTAATCAGCCCCAGCATTTT.

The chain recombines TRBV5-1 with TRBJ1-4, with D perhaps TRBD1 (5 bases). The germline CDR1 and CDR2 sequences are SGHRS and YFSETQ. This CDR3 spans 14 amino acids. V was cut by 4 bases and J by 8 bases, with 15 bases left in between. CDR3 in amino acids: CASSRGGSEEKLFF. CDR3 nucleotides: TGCGCCAGCAGCCGGGGGGGGTCGGAAGAAAAACTGTTTTTT.

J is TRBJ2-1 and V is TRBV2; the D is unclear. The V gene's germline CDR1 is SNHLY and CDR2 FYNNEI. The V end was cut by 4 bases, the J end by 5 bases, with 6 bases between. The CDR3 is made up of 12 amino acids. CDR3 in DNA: TGTGCCAGCAGTGCACAGAACAATGAGCAGTTCTTC. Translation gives CASSAQNNEQFF.

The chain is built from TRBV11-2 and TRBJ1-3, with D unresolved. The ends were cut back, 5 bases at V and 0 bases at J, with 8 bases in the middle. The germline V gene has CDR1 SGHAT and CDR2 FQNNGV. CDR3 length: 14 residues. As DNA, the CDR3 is TGTGCCAGCAGCAAATGGAGCTCTGGAAACACCATATATTTT. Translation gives CASSKWSSGNTIYF.

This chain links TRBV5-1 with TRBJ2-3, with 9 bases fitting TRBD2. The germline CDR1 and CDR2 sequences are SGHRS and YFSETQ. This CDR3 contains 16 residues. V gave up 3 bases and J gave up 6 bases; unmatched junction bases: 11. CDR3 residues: CASSWVAGVPRDTQYF. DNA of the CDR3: TGCGCCAGCAGCTGGGTAGCGGGAGTTCCCAGGGATACGCAGTATTTT.

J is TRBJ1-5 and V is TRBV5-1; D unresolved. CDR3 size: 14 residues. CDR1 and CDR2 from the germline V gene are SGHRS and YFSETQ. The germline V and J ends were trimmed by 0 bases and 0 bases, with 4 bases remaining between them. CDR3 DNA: TGCGCCAGCAGCTTGGACAGTAGCAATCAGCCCCAGCATTTT. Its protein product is CASSLDSSNQPQHF. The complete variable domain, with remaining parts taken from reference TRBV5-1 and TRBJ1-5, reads KAGVTQTPRYLIKTRGQQVTLSCSPISGHRSVSWYQQTPGQGLQFLFEYFSETQRNKGNFPGRFSGRQFSNSRSEMNVSTLELGDSALYLCASSLDSSNQPQHFGDGTRLSIL.

The CDR3 DNA reads TGTGCCAGCAGCTTAGGGGGACGGGGCAATCAGCCCCAGCATTTT. Translating it yields CASSLGGRGNQPQHF. The rearrangement joins TRBV5-6 to TRBJ1-5; TRBD1 is a possible D gene (6 bases). V dropped 2 bases and J dropped 2 bases, with 11 bases sitting between them. Germline V lookup: CDR1 SGHDT, CDR2 YYEEEE. The CDR3 has 15 residues.

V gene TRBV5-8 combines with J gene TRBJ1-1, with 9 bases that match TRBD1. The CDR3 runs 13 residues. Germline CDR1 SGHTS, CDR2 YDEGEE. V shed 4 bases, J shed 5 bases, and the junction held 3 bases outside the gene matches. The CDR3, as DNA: TGTGCCAGCAGCCGGGACAGGGATACTGAAGCTTTCTTT. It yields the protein CASSRDRDTEAFF.

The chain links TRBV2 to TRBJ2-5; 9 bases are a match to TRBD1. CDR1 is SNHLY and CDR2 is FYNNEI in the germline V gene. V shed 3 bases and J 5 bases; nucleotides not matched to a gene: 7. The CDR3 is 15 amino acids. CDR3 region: CASSDSLGQGETQYF. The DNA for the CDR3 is TGTGCCAGCAGTGATAGTCTCGGACAGGGGGAGACCCAGTACTTC.

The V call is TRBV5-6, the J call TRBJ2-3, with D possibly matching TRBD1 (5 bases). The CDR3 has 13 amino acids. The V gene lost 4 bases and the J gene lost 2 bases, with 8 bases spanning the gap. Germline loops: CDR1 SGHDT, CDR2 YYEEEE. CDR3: CASSRTTTDTQYF. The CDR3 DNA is TGTGCCAGCAGCCGGACAACCACAGATACGCAGTATTTT.

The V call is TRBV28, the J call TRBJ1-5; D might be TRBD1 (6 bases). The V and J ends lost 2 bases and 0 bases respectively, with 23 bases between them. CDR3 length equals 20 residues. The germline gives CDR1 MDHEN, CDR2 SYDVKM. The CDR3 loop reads CASSLPSGFLDSFSNQPQHF. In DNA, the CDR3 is TGTGCCAGCAGTTTACCCTCGGGGTTTTTGGACAGCTTTAGCAATCAGCCCCAGCATTTT.

In nucleotides, the CDR3 is TGTGCCAGCAGCCCCCATAGCGGGCAAGAGACCCAGTACTTC. Residues: CASSPHSGQETQYF. The chain joins TRBV7-8 to TRBJ2-5; 7 nucleotides match TRBD2. V gave up 5 bases and J gave up 2 bases; unmatched junction bases: 5. Germline V gene lookup returns CDR1 SGHVS and CDR2 FQNEAQ. CDR3 size: 14 residues.

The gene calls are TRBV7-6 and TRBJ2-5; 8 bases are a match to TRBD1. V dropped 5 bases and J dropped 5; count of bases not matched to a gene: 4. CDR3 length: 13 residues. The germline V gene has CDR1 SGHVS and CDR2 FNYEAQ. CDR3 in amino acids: CASSLRGRETQYF. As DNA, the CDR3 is TGTGCCAGCAGCCTCAGGGGGCGCGAGACCCAGTACTTC. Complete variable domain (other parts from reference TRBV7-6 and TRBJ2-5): GAGVSQSPRYKVTKRGQDVALRCDPISGHVSLYWYRQALGQGPEFLTYFNYEAQQDKSGLPNDRFSAERPEGSISTLTIQRTEQRDSAMYRCASSLRGRETQYFGPGTRLLVL.

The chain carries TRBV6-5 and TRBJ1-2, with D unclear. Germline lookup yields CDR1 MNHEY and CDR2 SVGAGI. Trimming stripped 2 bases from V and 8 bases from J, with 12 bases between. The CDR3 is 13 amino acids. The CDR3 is CASSYGRSGGYTF. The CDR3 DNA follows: TGTGCCAGCAGTTACGGCCGCTCGGGAGGCTACACCTTC.

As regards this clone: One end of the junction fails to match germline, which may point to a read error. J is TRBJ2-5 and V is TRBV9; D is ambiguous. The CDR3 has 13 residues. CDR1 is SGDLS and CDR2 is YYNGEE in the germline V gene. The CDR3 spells CASSVEAEENQYF. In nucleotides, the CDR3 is TGTGCCAGCAGCGTAGAGGCAGAGGAGAACCAGTACTTC.

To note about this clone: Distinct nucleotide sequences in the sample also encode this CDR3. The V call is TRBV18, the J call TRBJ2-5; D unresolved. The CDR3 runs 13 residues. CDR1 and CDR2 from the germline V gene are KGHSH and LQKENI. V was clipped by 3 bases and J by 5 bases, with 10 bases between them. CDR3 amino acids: CASSPLLEETQYF. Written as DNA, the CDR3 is TGTGCCAGCTCACCCCTGTTGGAGGAGACCCAGTACTTC. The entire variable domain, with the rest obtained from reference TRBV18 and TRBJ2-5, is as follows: NAGVMQNPRHLVRRRGQEARLRCSPMKGHSHVYWYRQLPEEGLKFMVYLQKENIIDESGMPKERFSAEFPKEGPSILRIQQVVRGDSAAYFCASSPLLEETQYFGPGTRLLVL.

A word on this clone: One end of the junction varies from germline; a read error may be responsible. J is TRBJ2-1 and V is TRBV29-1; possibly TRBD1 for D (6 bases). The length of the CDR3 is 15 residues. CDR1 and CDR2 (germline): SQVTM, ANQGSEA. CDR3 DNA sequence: TGCAGCGTTGAGTCAGGGGCATACTCCGACAATGAGCAGTTCTTC. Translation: CSVESGAYSDNEQFF.